Sequencing of this TCR beta chain was carried out in a study of tumor-infiltrating lymphocytes in localized non-small cell lung cancer. The CDR3 length is 16 residues. Germline V gene sequence: CDR1 SGHDT, CDR2 YYEEEE. V dropped 0 bases and J dropped 5 bases, with 16 bases sitting between them. Clones were read by immunoSEQ multiplex PCR, and TCRdb kept only the in-frame ones, dropping some. The data contain about 12,000 clones, around 84% of them seen just once; the ten biggest clones take up less than 10%. Sequencing was done on a sample of lung tumor tissue. The receptor comes from a human donor with non-small cell lung cancer. This rearrangement joins TRBV5-6 to TRBJ2-3, with D possibly being TRBD1 (7 bases). CDR3: CASSLVRGRTGDTQYF. CDR3 nucleotides: TGTGCCAGCAGCTTGGTGCGGGGCCGGACAGGAGATACGCAGTATTTT.